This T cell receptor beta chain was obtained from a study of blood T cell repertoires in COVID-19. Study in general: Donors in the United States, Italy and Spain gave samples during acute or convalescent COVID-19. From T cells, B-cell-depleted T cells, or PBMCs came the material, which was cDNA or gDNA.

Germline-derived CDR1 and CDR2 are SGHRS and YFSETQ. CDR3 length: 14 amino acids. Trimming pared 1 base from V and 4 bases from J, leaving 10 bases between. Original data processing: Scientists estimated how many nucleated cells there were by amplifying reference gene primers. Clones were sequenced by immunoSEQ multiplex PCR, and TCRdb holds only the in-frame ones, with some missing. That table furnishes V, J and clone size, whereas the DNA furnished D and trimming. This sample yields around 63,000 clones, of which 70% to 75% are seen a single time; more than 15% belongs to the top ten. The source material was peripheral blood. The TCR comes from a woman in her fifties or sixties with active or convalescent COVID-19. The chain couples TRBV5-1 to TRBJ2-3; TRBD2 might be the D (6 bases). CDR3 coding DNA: TGCGCCAGCAGCTTGAGCAGGGAGGCAGATACGCAGTATTTT. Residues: CASSLSREADTQYF.